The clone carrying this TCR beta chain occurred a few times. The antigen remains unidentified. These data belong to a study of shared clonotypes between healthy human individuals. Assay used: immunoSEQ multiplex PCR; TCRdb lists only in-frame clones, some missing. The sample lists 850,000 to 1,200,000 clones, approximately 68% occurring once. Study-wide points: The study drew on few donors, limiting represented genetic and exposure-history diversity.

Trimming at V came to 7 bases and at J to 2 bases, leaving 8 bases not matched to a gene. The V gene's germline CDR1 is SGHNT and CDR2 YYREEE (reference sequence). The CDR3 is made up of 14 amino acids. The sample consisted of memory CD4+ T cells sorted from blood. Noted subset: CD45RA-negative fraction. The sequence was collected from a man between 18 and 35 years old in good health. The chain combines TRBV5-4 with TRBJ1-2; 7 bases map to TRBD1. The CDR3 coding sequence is TGTGCCAGCGGAACTACAGGGGTAAACTATGGCTACACCTTC. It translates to CASGTTGVNYGYTF.